The next 8 T cell receptor beta chains were all read from a single sample in a study of a mutant IDH1 vaccine in newly diagnosed glioma. Only in-frame clones appear in the TCRdb table, and some are missing; sequencing was by immunoSEQ multiplex PCR. The sample has approximately 70,000 clones, less than 85% seen once. Indicated time point: baseline, week 1 (first vaccination visit). Treatment reported: pre-vaccination baseline after standard-of-care therapy. This sample comprised PBMCs, obtained from a glioma patient treated with radiotherapy, temozolomide or both. These receptors came from a man over 45 with glioma.

The genes are TRBV7-2 and TRBJ2-5, with TRBD2 matching 9 bases. CDR3 length: 15 amino acids. Germline loops: CDR1 SGHTA, CDR2 FQGNSA. Trimming cost V 5 bases and J 5 bases; bases outside gene matches: 9. CDR3 amino acids: CASSAPSGDQETQYF. The CDR3 DNA reads as TGTGCCAGCAGCGCCCCTAGCGGGGATCAGGAGACCCAGTACTTC.

V usage is TRBV30 and J usage is TRBJ1-2, with D possibly TRBD1 on 6 matching bases. In germline, CDR1 is GTSNPN, CDR2 SVGIG (reference sequence). Deletions cut 3 bases from V and 4 bases from J, with 18 bases between. The CDR3 covers 15 residues. This CDR3 is CAWSSVGALGYGYTF. The CDR3 region has the DNA TGTGCCTGGAGCTCCGTGGGGGCACTAGGCTATGGCTACACCTTC.

For this clone: A junction end diverges from the germline sequence, so it may reflect a read error. V is TRBV7-7 and J is TRBJ2-5; either TRBD1 or TRBD2 may supply D (5 bases each). CDR3 length: 13 amino acids. Per germline, CDR1 SSHAT and CDR2 FNYEAQ (reference sequence). The CDR3, as DNA: TGTGCTAGCAGCTTAGACCCGGGACAGACCCAGTACTTC. Translation: CASSLDPGQTQYF.

The J gene is TRBJ1-1, the V gene TRBV29-1, with D perhaps matching TRBD1 (6 bases). Germline CDR1 and CDR2: SQVTM and ANQGSEA. Deletions cut 0 bases from V and 5 bases from J, with 13 bases between. The CDR3 has 14 amino acids. CDR3 sequence (DNA): TGCAGCGTTGAAGAGGGAACAGGGTGGACTGAAGCTTTCTTT. Translating gives CSVEEGTGWTEAFF. The full variable domain, in which reference TRBV29-1 and TRBJ1-1 provide the parts outside the CDR3, is SAVISQKPSRDICQRGTSLTIQCQVDSQVTMMFWYRQQPGQSLTLIATANQGSEATYESGFVIDKFPISRPNLTFSTLTVSNMSPEDSSIYLCSVEEGTGWTEAFFGQGTRLTVV.

This clone was picked up one time. This chain links TRBV7-9 with TRBJ2-1; the D is unclear. This CDR3 region has 14 residues. V was trimmed by 1 base and J by 1 base, leaving 5 bases between them. The germline V gene encodes CDR1 SEHNR and CDR2 FQNEAQ (reference sequence). The CDR3 spells CASSLGGSYNEQFF. The CDR3 DNA sequence: TGTGCCAGCAGCTTAGGGGGTTCCTACAATGAGCAGTTCTTC.

The table lists this clone with a few counts. The chain couples TRBV20-1 to TRBJ1-2, with D perhaps TRBD1 (5 bases). Germline V CDR1 and CDR2: DFQATT, SNEGSKA (reference sequence). Trimming pared 1 base from V and 6 bases from J, leaving 6 bases between. This CDR3 is 11 amino acids long. CDR3 protein: CSARVRDGYTF. In DNA form, the CDR3 reads TGCAGTGCTAGAGTCAGGGATGGCTACACCTTC.

In DNA, the CDR3 is TGTGCCAGTAGTATAGAGGGCAGGGACACTGAAGCTTTCTTT. Translating it yields CASSIEGRDTEAFF. The genes are TRBV19 and TRBJ1-1; weak D call: TRBD1 (5 bases). Trimming cost V 0 bases and J 3 bases, with 8 bases left between them. CDR3 size: 14 residues. CDR1 LNHDA and CDR2 SQIVND come from the germline V gene (reference sequence).

Only one count was recorded for this clone. This chain uses TRBV7-6 with TRBJ2-1, with TRBD2 matching over 8 bases. The junction had 6 bases not matched to a gene; V was cut back by 5 bases and J by 3 bases. The CDR3 loop spans 15 amino acids. Germline CDR1 is SGHVS and CDR2 is FNYEAQ. The DNA for the CDR3 is TGTGCCAGCAGCCCTAGACTAGCGAGCTACAATGAGCAGTTCTTC. Protein product: CASSPRLASYNEQFF.